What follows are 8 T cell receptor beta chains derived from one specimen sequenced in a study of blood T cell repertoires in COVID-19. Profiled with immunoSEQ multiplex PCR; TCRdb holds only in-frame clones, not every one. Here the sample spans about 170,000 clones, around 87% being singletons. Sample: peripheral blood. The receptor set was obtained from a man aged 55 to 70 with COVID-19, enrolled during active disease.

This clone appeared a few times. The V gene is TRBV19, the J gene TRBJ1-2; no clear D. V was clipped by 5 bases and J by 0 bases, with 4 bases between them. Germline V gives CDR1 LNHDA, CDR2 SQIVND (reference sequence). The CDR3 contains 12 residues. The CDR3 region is CASSFTNYGYTF. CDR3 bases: TGTGCCAGTAGTTTCACTAACTATGGCTACACCTTC.

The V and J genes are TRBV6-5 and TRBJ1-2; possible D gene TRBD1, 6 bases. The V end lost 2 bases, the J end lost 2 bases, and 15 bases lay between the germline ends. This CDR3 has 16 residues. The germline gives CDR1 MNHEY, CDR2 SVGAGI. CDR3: CASSYVGQRTNYGYTF. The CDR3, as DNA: TGTGCCAGCAGTTACGTAGGACAGAGGACAAACTATGGCTACACCTTC.

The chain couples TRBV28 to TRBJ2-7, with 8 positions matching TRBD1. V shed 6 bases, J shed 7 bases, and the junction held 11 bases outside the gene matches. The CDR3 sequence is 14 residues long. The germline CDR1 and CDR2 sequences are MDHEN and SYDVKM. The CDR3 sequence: CASSSTGVRGEQYF. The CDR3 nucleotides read TGTGCCAGCAGCTCGACAGGGGTTCGAGGAGAGCAGTACTTC.

The chain's CDR3 is CASSSGANSPLHF. CDR3 coding DNA: TGTGCCAGCAGTTCTGGGGCGAATTCACCCCTCCACTTT. V and J are TRBV6-2 or TRBV6-3 and TRBJ1-6, with D possibly TRBD1 on 5 matching bases. V gave up 4 bases and J gave up 7 bases, with 8 bases separating them. The CDR3 is 13 residues long. Germline CDR1 and CDR2: MNHEY and SVGEGT.

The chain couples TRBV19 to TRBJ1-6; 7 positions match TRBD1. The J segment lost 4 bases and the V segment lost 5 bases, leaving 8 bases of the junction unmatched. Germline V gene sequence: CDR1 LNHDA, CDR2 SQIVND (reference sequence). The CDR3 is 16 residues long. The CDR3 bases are TGTGCCAGTAGTCCAGGGGGACAGATTTATAATTCACCCCTCCACTTT. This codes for CASSPGGQIYNSPLHF.

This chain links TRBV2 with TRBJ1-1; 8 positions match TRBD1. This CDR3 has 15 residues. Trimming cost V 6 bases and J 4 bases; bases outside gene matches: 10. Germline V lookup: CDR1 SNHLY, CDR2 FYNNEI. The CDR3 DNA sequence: TGTGCCAGCAGGAAAAATCCAGGGACAGGCACTGAAGCTTTCTTT. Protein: CASRKNPGTGTEAFF.

The CDR3 DNA is TGTGCCAGCAGTTCATACAGGGGTGATCAGCCCCAGCATTTT. This sequence encodes CASSSYRGDQPQHF. This sequence joins TRBV27 and TRBJ1-5; TRBD1 matches at 7 bases. The CDR3 has 14 amino acids. Germline V gene sequence: CDR1 MNHEY, CDR2 SMNVEV (reference sequence). The V segment lost 4 bases and the J segment 5 bases; nucleotides outside the gene matches: 5.

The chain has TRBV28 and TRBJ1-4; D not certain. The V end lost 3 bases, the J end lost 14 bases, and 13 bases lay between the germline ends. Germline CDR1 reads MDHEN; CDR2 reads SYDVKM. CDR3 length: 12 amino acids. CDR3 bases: TGTGCCAGCAGTTTCATATCAAGCGTGCTGTTTTTT. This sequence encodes CASSFISSVLFF.